The subject of this entry is one T cell receptor beta chain. This clone was seen a few times. The antigen this receptor binds is unknown. No clone much larger than this one lies a single base away; base qualities are absent. From the cysteine through the phenylalanine, the CDR3 covers 12 amino acids. The kept DNA is CDR3 alone, 36 bases in frame from the first base. Cut back by 3 bases and 5 bases, the V and J ends lie 7 bases apart. Reading the germline V gene gives CDR1 ENHRY and CDR2 SYGVKD. These data originate in a study of chemoradiotherapy in HPV16-positive cancers (dated by TCRdb to between 2021 and 2024). With regard to the full study: Candidate HPV-specific T-cell clones and common TCR motifs were defined through functional T-cell assays on cells from two HPV16-positive patients. Whether T-cell immunity against the HPV oncoproteins E6 and E7 changes during chemoradiotherapy and whether survival is affected by this immunity were examined in the study. The candidate HPV-specific TCRs and motifs were subsequently tracked in TCR repertoires obtained from about 79 patients with HPV-related cancers. Overall study outcomes, separate from this receptor: The functional definition of HPV-specific T cells was derived from only a couple of HPV16-positive patients, and the survival association was reported for HPV16-positive patients. Expansion of candidate HPV-specific clones and E7-related TCR motifs was observed in the tumor microenvironment during treatment, whereas no such expansion was observed for non-HPV-specific T cells. In HPV16-positive patients, expansion of HPV-responsive T cells during chemoradiotherapy was found to be associated with improved recurrence-free survival.

To prepare the library, the immunoSEQ multiplex PCR assay was applied. The source is immuneACCESS, and TCRdb retained only in-frame sequences with V and J called. Part of the clones is not carried over; for the studies checked, unresolved V genes explain less than half of this, and the remainder is unexplained. The sample includes 15,000 to 20,000 clones, with about four fifths observed a single time. The leading ten clones occupy about 10% of the sample. Repertoires were sampled repeatedly over the course of chemoradiotherapy, so clonal expansion could be followed in the tumor microenvironment. The specimen was obtained from a patient who underwent chemoradiotherapy. The chain joins TRBV10-3 to TRBJ1-2, with the D segment identity uncertain. This TCR derives from a human donor with HPV-associated anogenital cancer. The CDR3 here reads CAISDDKYGYTF. The sequenced DNA is TGTGCCATCAGTGACGATAAGTATGGCTACACCTTC.